The T cell receptor (beta chain) described here comes from a study of technical replicates of blood from several donors. Assay: immunoSEQ multiplex PCR; the TCRdb copy retains only in-frame clones and omits some. Seen here are about 58,000 clones, around 91% observed once, and the top ten hold around 3.6%. The receptor comes from a human donor in good health. Some clones in this sample may be carry-over from other donors' samples. The sequenced sample was PBMCs.

The CDR3 region has the DNA TGTGCCAGCAGGCACCGGGACAGGGCGATAGGCGGAACATCGGATACGCAGTATTTT. Translation: CASRHRDRAIGGTSDTQYF. The chain joins TRBV5-8 to TRBJ2-3; 9 nucleotides agree with TRBD1. The CDR3 consists of 19 residues. The J segment lost 6 bases and the V segment lost 5 bases, leaving 22 bases of the junction unmatched. Germline V gene data show CDR1 as SGHTS and CDR2 as YDEGEE.